This T cell receptor (beta chain) is drawn from a study of patients and donors after allogeneic stem cell transplantation. CDR1 and CDR2 (germline): MGHDK, SYGVNS. This CDR3 is 14 amino acids long. Trimming pared 6 bases from V and 10 bases from J, leaving 16 bases between. TCRdb passed the RT-PCR reads through MiXCR, listing each CDR3 protein once. The sample contains hundreds of thousands of distinct CDR3 sequences, roughly 16% of which appear only once. Input material: blood, either unsorted or a sorted T cell fraction (not recorded which). The sequence derives from a human donor who was either an allogeneic HSCT recipient or a stem cell or donor lymphocyte infusion donor (not recorded which). It is not recorded whose cells these are; they may come from a transplant donor. The chain uses TRBV25-1 and TRBJ1-6; D perhaps matches TRBD1 (6 bases). CDR3 amino acids: CASSLRGAKSPLHF. The CDR3 nucleotides are TGTGCCAGCAGCCTCAGGGGCGCGAAATCACCCCTCCACTTT.